The 26 T cell receptor beta chains in this list originate from one sample, sequenced in a study of cytomegalovirus exposure and HLA in healthy donors. PCR amplification relied on 60 Vbeta primers (plus 13 Jbeta primers). Sequencing was performed with immunoSEQ multiplex PCR; in TCRdb, only in-frame clones are kept and a portion is missing. In the table there are about 98,000 clones, approximately 80% of which are singletons. Sequencing was done on a sample of PBMCs. Source of these receptors: a man between 60 and 70 years old in good health and CMV-seropositive.

J is TRBJ2-7 and V is TRBV10-1, with D tentatively TRBD2 (7 bases). This CDR3 has 15 amino acids. Per germline, CDR1 WNHNN and CDR2 SYGVQD (reference sequence). Trimming removed 6 bases at V and 2 bases at J, with 17 bases between. The CDR3 nucleotides read TGCGCCAGCAGCGGGGGGACAAAGAAACCCTACGAGCAGTACTTC. Amino acid sequence: CASSGGTKKPYEQYF.

The genes are TRBV4-1 and TRBJ2-7; D is possibly TRBD2 (6 bases). The CDR3 is 17 residues long. V lost 0 bases and J 0 bases, leaving 15 bases between the germline ends. Germline V gene data show CDR1 as MGHRA and CDR2 as YSYEKL. Here the CDR3 reads CASSQDHRGRSSYEQYF. The DNA for the CDR3 is TGCGCCAGCAGCCAAGATCACCGAGGGAGGAGCTCCTACGAGCAGTACTTC.

The chain is built from TRBV30 and TRBJ2-1; possible D gene TRBD1, 5 bases. The CDR3 covers 10 residues. V shed 7 bases and J shed 8 bases, with 9 bases lying between them. Germline CDR1 GTSNPN, CDR2 SVGIG (reference sequence). As DNA, the CDR3 is TGTGCCTCGTCAGGGCATGAGCAGTTCTTC. Translated, it gives CASSGHEQFF. Variable domain in full (rest from reference TRBV30 and TRBJ2-1): SQTIHQWPATLVQPVGSPLSLECTVEGTSNPNLYWYRQAAGRGLQLLFYSVGIGQISSEVPQNLSASRPQDRQFILSSKKLLLSDSGFYLCASSGHEQFFGPGTRLTVL.

The CDR3 loop reads CASSQDPREAFF. In DNA, the CDR3 is TGCGCCAGCAGCCAAGACCCCAGAGAAGCTTTCTTT. The rearrangement uses TRBV4-3 and TRBJ1-1, with D unresolved. V dropped 0 bases and J dropped 8 bases, with 7 bases sitting between them. This CDR3 is 12 amino acids long. Looked up from germline, CDR1 is LGHNA and CDR2 is YSLEER.

As regards this clone: A read error may account for a junction end that differs from germline. This chain links TRBV7-9 with TRBJ1-5; possibly TRBD1 for D (5 bases). Germline CDR1 reads SEHNR; CDR2 reads FQNEAQ (reference sequence). The CDR3 runs to 15 residues. CDR3 sequence reads: CASSLGDSSNQLQHF. The DNA of the CDR3 is TGTGCCAGCAGCTTAGGAGACAGCAGCAATCAGCTCCAGCATTTT.

The rearrangement joins TRBV5-6 to TRBJ2-4, with D tentatively TRBD2 (7 bases). Per the germline V gene, CDR1 is SGHDT and CDR2 is YYEEEE. Trimming took off 7 bases at V and 0 bases at J, with 23 bases between the two ends. The CDR3 runs to 18 residues. CDR3 amino acids: CASPKGGGEPLAKNIQYF. As DNA, the CDR3 is TGTGCCAGCCCTAAAGGGGGGGGAGAACCTTTAGCCAAAAACATTCAGTACTTC.

J is TRBJ2-3 and V is TRBV9; D is possibly TRBD1 (6 bases). The CDR3 runs to 15 residues. Trimming cost V 6 bases and J 5 bases, with 19 bases left between them. The germline gives CDR1 SGDLS, CDR2 YYNGEE. DNA for the CDR3: TGTGCCAGCACCCCTACGCCTAGGGGGAAAGATACGCAGTATTTT. Protein: CASTPTPRGKDTQYF. Full variable domain (remainder filled in from reference TRBV9 and TRBJ2-3): DSGVTQTPKHLITATGQRVTLRCSPRSGDLSVYWYQQSLDQGLQFLIQYYNGEERAKGNILERFSAQQFPDLHSELNLSSLELGDSALYFCASTPTPRGKDTQYFGPGTRLTVL.

The rearrangement links TRBV7-2 to TRBJ2-5, with 8 bases identical to TRBD2. The DNA end lines up better with TRBJ2-7; the J call may be wrong. Germline lookup yields CDR1 SGHTA and CDR2 FQGNSA. This CDR3 has 13 amino acids. CDR3 residues: CASSPGLGHEQYF. Here the CDR3 DNA reads TGTGCCAGCAGCCCGGGACTAGGCCACGAGCAGTACTTC.

This clone is categorized as medium-sized. CDR3 sequence (DNA): TGTGCAAGTCGCCGAAGACTAGCGGGGGGGGACAATGAGCAGTTCTTC. This sequence encodes CASRRRLAGGDNEQFF. This rearrangement joins TRBV12-2 to TRBJ2-1; the table's D call, TRBD2, has no DNA check behind it. TRBV12-2 corresponds to a pseudogene. The CDR3 is 16 residues long.

The chain couples TRBV29-1 to TRBJ1-2, with D unclear. V was cut by 0 bases and J by 6 bases, with 14 bases left in between. Per the germline V gene, CDR1 is SQVTM and CDR2 is ANQGSEA. The CDR3 sequence is 14 residues long. CDR3 DNA: TGCAGCGTTGAAGATGGAGGGAGTCTAGATGGCTACACCTTC. Its protein product is CSVEDGGSLDGYTF.

The rearrangement uses TRBV19 and TRBJ2-2; D remains unclear. The CDR3 sequence is 13 residues long. The germline CDR1 and CDR2 sequences are LNHDA and SQIVND (reference sequence). V lost 7 bases to trimming and J lost 8 bases, with 14 bases between them. The CDR3 reads CASKQKSSGELFF. For the CDR3, the DNA is TGTGCCAGTAAACAGAAGAGTAGTGGGGAGCTGTTTTTT. Supplemented by reference TRBV19 and TRBJ2-2, the full variable domain reads DGGITQSPKYLFRKEGQNVTLSCEQNLNHDAMYWYRQDPGQGLRLIYYSQIVNDFQKGDIAEGYSVSREKKESFPLTVTSAQKNPTAFYLCASKQKSSGELFFGEGSRLTVL.

The chain links TRBV5-1 to TRBJ2-5; 7 bases align to TRBD1. This CDR3 has 16 residues. J gave up 3 bases and V 3 bases, and 11 bases lay outside the gene matches. In germline, CDR1 is SGHRS, CDR2 YFSETQ. The CDR3: CASSSGQVHGEETQYF. Here the CDR3 DNA reads TGCGCCAGCAGCTCCGGACAGGTTCATGGGGAAGAGACCCAGTACTTC.

The J gene is TRBJ2-1, the V gene TRBV18; 8 positions agree with TRBD1. CDR1 is KGHSH, CDR2 LQKENI, per germline. The CDR3 spans 11 residues. J gave up 16 bases and V 5 bases, and 7 bases lay outside the gene matches. Written as DNA, the CDR3 is TGTGCCAGCTCAGCCGACAGGGGACAATTCTTC. It is translated as CASSADRGQFF.

J is TRBJ2-5 and V is TRBV6-5, with 10 bases aligning to TRBD1. Germline values: CDR1 MNHEY, CDR2 SVGAGI. There are 14 residues in the CDR3. V was clipped by 11 bases and J by 4 bases; unmatched bases: 10. The CDR3 coding sequence is TGTGCCTCCTGGGACAGGGGAATTATAGAGACCCAGTACTTC. Its protein is CASWDRGIIETQYF.

V usage is TRBV30 and J usage is TRBJ1-1; D is uncertain. The germline V gene encodes CDR1 GTSNPN and CDR2 SVGIG (reference sequence). Trimming left V 0 bases short and J 5 bases short, with 4 bases between. The CDR3 is 11 amino acids. CDR3 nucleotide sequence: TGTGCCTGGAGTGTATTAACTGAAGCTTTCTTT. Amino acid sequence: CAWSVLTEAFF.

This clone was detected a few times. The chain recombines TRBV5-6 with TRBJ2-7; TRBD1 matches at 8 bases. Per germline, CDR1 SGHDT and CDR2 YYEEEE. The CDR3 consists of 13 residues. Unmatched junction bases numbered 9, after V lost 4 bases and J lost 9 bases. The CDR3 reads CASSHRGNWVQYF. CDR3 DNA sequence: TGTGCCAGCAGCCACAGGGGGAATTGGGTGCAGTACTTC.

This chain joins TRBV5-1 and TRBJ2-7; 7 bases are shared with TRBD1. From germline, CDR1 is SGHRS and CDR2 YFSETQ. The length of the CDR3 is 14 residues. V gave up 4 bases and J gave up 7 bases; unmatched junction bases: 11. The CDR3 coding sequence is TGCGCCAGCAGCCGCCAGACAGGGCCCGAGGAGCAGTACTTC. Residues: CASSRQTGPEEQYF. The full variable domain, with the rest looked up from reference TRBV5-1 and TRBJ2-7, is KAGVTQTPRYLIKTRGQQVTLSCSPISGHRSVSWYQQTPGQGLQFLFEYFSETQRNKGNFPGRFSGRQFSNSRSEMNVSTLELGDSALYLCASSRQTGPEEQYFGPGTRLTVT.

The chain carries TRBV6-1 and TRBJ2-5; D remains ambiguous. This CDR3 comprises 14 residues. With 5 bases removed from V and 1 base from J, the gap between germline ends came to 11 bases. Germline V CDR1 and CDR2: MNHNS, SASEGT. In DNA form, the CDR3 reads TGTGCCAGCAGTCCAGACTGGTCCCAAGAGACCCAGTACTTC. Translated: CASSPDWSQETQYF.

This clone has only one observation. The V call is TRBV7-8, the J call TRBJ2-7, with 7 bases identical to TRBD1. Per germline, CDR1 SGHVS and CDR2 FQNEAQ. This CDR3 region has 14 residues. V lost 5 bases, J lost 3 bases, and 7 bases stayed unmatched. CDR3 in amino acids: CASSQRQGNYEQYF. The CDR3 coding sequence is TGTGCCAGCAGCCAACGACAGGGAAACTACGAGCAGTACTTC. The full variable domain, in which reference TRBV7-8 and TRBJ2-7 provide the parts outside the CDR3, is GAGVSQSPRYKVAKRGQDVALRCDPISGHVSLFWYQQALGQGPEFLTYFQNEAQLDKSGLPSDRFFAERPEGSVSTLKIQRTQQEDSAVYLCASSQRQGNYEQYFGPGTRLTVT.

This clone was counted between two and nine times. This sequence joins TRBV2 and TRBJ2-5, with D perhaps TRBD2 (6 bases). Looked up from germline, CDR1 is SNHLY and CDR2 is FYNNEI. The CDR3 is 16 amino acids. The V gene lost 6 bases and the J gene lost 5 bases, with 22 bases spanning the gap. The CDR3 loop is CASRGSRLGVMETQYF. The DNA of the CDR3 is TGTGCCAGCAGGGGTTCCCGACTAGGGGTTATGGAGACCCAGTACTTC.

The chain links TRBV23-1 to TRBJ1-1; 8 bases line up with TRBD1. TRBV23-1 is given ORF status, its function remaining uncertain. The V and J ends lost 10 bases and 3 bases, in that order; junction bases with no gene match: 10. The CDR3 consists of 14 residues. The CDR3: CANSPRGLDTEAFF. The CDR3 nucleotides read TGCGCCAACAGCCCCAGGGGGCTTGACACTGAAGCTTTCTTT.

V is TRBV27 and J is TRBJ1-2; TRBD1 matches 7 bases. V was pared by 6 bases and J by 8 bases, with 15 bases of the junction left unmatched. This CDR3 has 15 residues. Germline CDR1 MNHEY, CDR2 SMNVEV (reference sequence). CDR3 protein: CASSEAAGQGGGYTF. The CDR3 DNA follows: TGTGCCAGCAGCGAAGCGGCGGGGCAGGGGGGCGGCTACACCTTC.

V gene TRBV4-3 combines with J gene TRBJ2-2, with a weak D call TRBD2 (6 bases). The CDR3 length is 14 residues. Germline V gene sequence: CDR1 LGHNA, CDR2 YSLEER. The V end lost 4 bases, the J end lost 7 bases, and 13 bases lay between the germline ends. The CDR3 spells CASSRGEGIGELFF. The CDR3 coding sequence is TGCGCCAGCAGCCGGGGGGAAGGGATCGGGGAGCTGTTTTTT.

Comments on this clone: A read error may account for a junction end that differs from germline. This sequence joins TRBV7-7 and TRBJ2-3; D is ambiguous. Germline V lookup: CDR1 SSHAT, CDR2 FNYEAQ (reference sequence). The CDR3 extends over 14 amino acids. The CDR3, as DNA: TGTGCTAGCAGCTTACACACAACCACAGATACGCAGTATTTT. It specifies CASSLHTTTDTQYF.

The chain links TRBV5-1 to TRBJ1-2; 9 nucleotides agree with TRBD1. V gave up 4 bases and J gave up 8 bases; unmatched junction bases: 9. The CDR3 sequence is 14 residues long. From germline, CDR1 is SGHRS and CDR2 YFSETQ. CDR3 sequence: CASSPPGQGVGYTF. The CDR3 nucleotides read TGCGCCAGCAGCCCCCCGGGACAGGGCGTGGGCTACACCTTC.

The V gene is TRBV6-1, the J gene TRBJ2-7, with D possibly being TRBD2 (6 bases). This CDR3 has 14 residues. Germline CDR1 is MNHNS and CDR2 is SASEGT. V gave up 4 bases and J gave up 0 bases, with 10 bases separating them. This CDR3 reads CASSGDFSSYEQYF. The CDR3 coding sequence is TGTGCCAGCAGTGGGGACTTTAGCTCCTACGAGCAGTACTTC.